The 28 T cell receptor beta chains below were found in one sample sequenced in a study of blood T cells in healthy people across ages. Primed by a sample-barcoded 5' primer and a J-beta primer mix, a second PCR proceeded for 7 to 11 cycles. A single record per CDR3 protein comes from TCRdb applying MiXCR to the 5' RACE reads. The sample has over 1,500,000 distinct CDR3 sequences, about 39% seen once. Source material: blood. The receptors were gathered from a human donor in good health.

This clonotype was observed a few times. The chain couples TRBV20-1 to TRBJ2-1, with D maybe TRBD2 (5 bases). The CDR3 length is 11 residues. The V and J ends lost 4 bases and 8 bases respectively, with 9 bases between them. In germline, CDR1 is DFQATT, CDR2 SNEGSKA (reference sequence). The DNA of the CDR3 is TGCAGTGCTACCTTCGGGGATGAGCAGTTCTTC. This codes for CSATFGDEQFF.

The rearrangement joins TRBV4-1 to TRBJ1-1; tentatively, D is TRBD1 (6 bases). The germline V gene encodes CDR1 MGHRA and CDR2 YSYEKL. The CDR3 length is 19 residues. The V gene lost 0 bases and the J gene lost 1 base, with 21 bases spanning the gap. For the CDR3, the DNA is TGCGCCAGCAGCCAAGATCAATGGGGGGCGGGAGCGGGGAACACTGAAGCTTTCTTT. This translates into CASSQDQWGAGAGNTEAFF.

The gene calls are TRBV24-1 and TRBJ2-5; D unclear. The DNA end is more similar to TRBJ2-1, so the J call may be wrong. The CDR3 sequence is 15 residues long. Germline-derived CDR1 and CDR2 are KGHDR and SFDVKD. CDR3 nucleotides: TGTGCCACCAGTGATTTAAAAGGTCCCCAAGAGACCCAGTTCTTC. Translation gives CATSDLKGPQETQFF.

This clonotype was recorded many times. The CDR3 sequence: CSASGGTTDTQYF. The CDR3 DNA follows: TGCAGTGCTAGCGGGGGGACCACAGATACGCAGTATTTT. The J gene is TRBJ2-3, the V gene TRBV20-1; TRBD2 matches at 7 bases. The CDR3 is made up of 13 amino acids. Germline values: CDR1 DFQATT, CDR2 SNEGSKA (reference sequence). With V trimmed by 3 bases and J by 2 bases, 2 bases remained unmatched.

The rearrangement uses TRBV7-9 and TRBJ1-4, with 8 positions matching TRBD1. CDR1 is SEHNR and CDR2 is FQNEAQ in the germline V gene (reference sequence). This CDR3 has 16 residues. The junction had 5 bases not matched to a gene; V was cut back by 5 bases and J by 0 bases. CDR3 residues: CASSRDRTATNEKLFF. CDR3 sequence (DNA): TGTGCCAGCAGCCGGGACAGGACCGCAACTAATGAAAAACTGTTTTTT.

In this sample, this clonotype turned up a few times. Sequence at one end of the junction differs from germline and may be a read error. The J gene is TRBJ1-2, the V gene TRBV18, with D tentatively TRBD1 (5 bases). Germline CDR1 KGHSH, CDR2 LQKENI. This CDR3 has 19 amino acids. The DNA of the CDR3 is TGTGCCGGCTCACCACAAAACATCCCGGACCCAGGGACTTACTATGGCTACACCTTC. Its protein is CAGSPQNIPDPGTYYGYTF.

This clonotype was detected only a few times. The V call is TRBV9, the J call TRBJ2-4; 7 positions match TRBD1. The assigned J gene may be wrong: the sequence end matches TRBJ2-7 better. The germline V gene has CDR1 SGDLS and CDR2 YYNGEE. The CDR3 loop spans 15 amino acids. The DNA for the CDR3 is TGTGCCAGCAGCGTGAGGTGGGACAGTTCCTACGAGCAGTACTTC. Translated, it gives CASSVRWDSSYEQYF.

V and J are TRBV6-5 and TRBJ2-5, with 7 nucleotides matching TRBD2. Looked up from germline, CDR1 is MNHEY and CDR2 is SVGAGI. V lost 2 bases, J lost 1 base, and 7 bases stayed unmatched. This CDR3 spans 16 amino acids. The CDR3 protein is CASSYGELAAQETQYF. In nucleotides, the CDR3 is TGTGCCAGCAGTTACGGCGAGCTAGCGGCCCAAGAGACCCAGTACTTC.

This chain joins TRBV15 and TRBJ2-1; TRBD2 matches 8 bases. The germline V gene has CDR1 LNHNV and CDR2 YYDKDF (reference sequence). This CDR3 is built from 16 residues. V lost 4 bases to trimming and J lost 8 bases; unmatched junction nucleotides: 13. This CDR3 reads CATSTKPGGLIDEQFF. DNA for the CDR3: TGTGCCACCAGCACCAAACCGGGGGGGCTCATTGATGAGCAGTTCTTC.

This clonotype was picked up a small number of times. This chain uses TRBV6-5 with TRBJ1-2, with D possibly matching TRBD1 (6 bases). V lost 6 bases, J lost 2 bases, and 16 bases lay in between. This CDR3 has 15 amino acids. Looked up from germline, CDR1 is MNHEY and CDR2 is SVGAGI. The CDR3 region has the DNA TGTGCCAGCAGCCCTACAGGGTCGAGGAACTATGGCTACACCTTC. Amino acids: CASSPTGSRNYGYTF.

The count of this clonotype is one. The J gene is TRBJ2-1, the V gene TRBV6-5; 8 bases are shared with TRBD1. CDR3 length: 15 residues. The ends lost 5 bases at V and 8 bases at J; junction bases unmatched: 11. Per the germline V gene, CDR1 is MNHEY and CDR2 is SVGAGI. The CDR3 reads CASSTQRQGLDEQFF. DNA for the CDR3: TGTGCCAGCAGTACCCAAAGACAGGGGTTGGATGAGCAGTTCTTC.

In its sample, this clonotype was seen once. The chain has TRBV13 and TRBJ1-1; D remains ambiguous. Germline V gene sequence: CDR1 PRHDT, CDR2 FYEKMQ (reference sequence). CDR3 length equals 12 residues. The germline V and J ends were trimmed by 4 bases and 4 bases, with 7 bases remaining between them. Here the CDR3 reads CASSSDATEAFF. The CDR3, as DNA: TGTGCCAGCAGCTCGGACGCCACTGAAGCTTTCTTT.

On this clonotype itself: A much larger clonotype is one base distant, so this may be a read error. J is TRBJ1-1 and V is TRBV6-2 or TRBV6-3; D not certain. CDR3 length: 13 residues. CDR1 is MNHEY, CDR2 SVGEGT, per germline. The chain's CDR3 is CAGSYMAATEAFF. CDR3 nucleotides: TGTGCCGGCAGTTACATGGCAGCAACCGAAGCTTTCTTT.

The chain couples TRBV24-1 to TRBJ2-5, with D unresolved. The CDR3 has 13 residues. Between the trimmed V and J ends, which lost 3 bases and 3 bases, there was a span of 7 bases. Germline lookup yields CDR1 KGHDR and CDR2 SFDVKD. The CDR3 DNA reads TGTGCCACCAGTGATCTTGCGGAAGAGACCCAGTACTTC. Its protein product is CATSDLAEETQYF.

The chain joins TRBV29-1 to TRBJ2-7; a weak D match, TRBD1 (5 bases). The J call may not be correct, given that the DNA end is closer to TRBJ2-5. The CDR3 loop spans 13 amino acids. Germline V CDR1 and CDR2: SQVTM, ANQGSEA. CDR3 sequence (DNA): TGCAGCGTTGAACAGGGTAGTCGGGAGACCCAGTACTTC. Protein product: CSVEQGSRETQYF.

The V call is TRBV30, the J call TRBJ1-2; maybe TRBD1 (6 bases). With 2 bases removed from V and 7 bases from J, the gap between germline ends came to 23 bases. Germline assignment: CDR1 GTSNPN and CDR2 SVGIG (reference sequence). This CDR3 spans 16 amino acids. The CDR3 DNA reads TGTGCCTGGAGTTTTCTGGAGGGGGATCCGCCGACTGGCTACACCTTC. It is translated as CAWSFLEGDPPTGYTF. The variable domain in full, with the rest retrieved from reference TRBV30 and TRBJ1-2, is SQTIHQWPATLVQPVGSPLSLECTVEGTSNPNLYWYRQAAGRGLQLLFYSVGIGQISSEVPQNLSASRPQDRQFILSSKKLLLSDSGFYLCAWSFLEGDPPTGYTFGSGTRLTVV.

V is TRBV15 and J is TRBJ1-2; D call uncertain. Trimming removed 3 bases from V and 2 bases from J, with 13 bases in between. This CDR3 region has 15 residues. Germline V gene sequence: CDR1 LNHNV, CDR2 YYDKDF (reference sequence). The CDR3 loop is CATSSLSGINYGYTF. The CDR3 region has the DNA TGTGCCACCAGCAGTTTATCCGGCATAAACTATGGCTACACCTTC.

This clonotype occurred a few times. V and J are TRBV6-1 and TRBJ1-2, with D possibly being TRBD1 (5 bases). The germline gives CDR1 MNHNS, CDR2 SASEGT. V gave up 4 bases and J gave up 6 bases, with 12 bases separating them. This CDR3 is 13 amino acids long. The CDR3 loop is CASSALGGDGYTF. The CDR3 DNA is TGTGCCAGCAGTGCTCTAGGAGGGGATGGCTACACCTTC.

The gene calls are TRBV5-1 and TRBJ1-1; D remains unclear. V lost 4 bases and J 3 bases, leaving 13 bases between the germline ends. From germline, CDR1 is SGHRS and CDR2 YFSETQ. The CDR3 covers 14 residues. Here the CDR3 reads CASSPAEAHTEAFF. Here the CDR3 DNA reads TGCGCCAGCAGCCCGGCAGAGGCCCACACTGAAGCTTTCTTT.

V and J are TRBV29-1 and TRBJ1-5, with D tentatively TRBD1 (6 bases). The ends were cut back, 3 bases at V and 7 bases at J, with 13 bases in the middle. CDR3 length: 13 residues. Per the germline V gene, CDR1 is SQVTM and CDR2 is ANQGSEA. This CDR3 reads CSVEAGAEQPQHF. The CDR3 DNA reads TGCAGCGTTGAGGCGGGGGCAGAGCAGCCCCAGCATTTT.

This clonotype has more than one count but fewer than ten. V and J are TRBV15 and TRBJ2-5; no clear D gene. Trimming took off 3 bases at V and 1 base at J, with 9 bases between the two ends. This CDR3 contains 14 residues. CDR1 LNHNV and CDR2 YYDKDF come from the germline V gene (reference sequence). The CDR3 nucleotides read TGTGCCACCAGCAGTTTTGACCTCCAAGAGACCCAGTACTTC. Its translation is CATSSFDLQETQYF.

The chain uses TRBV18 and TRBJ2-3; D is uncertain. The CDR3 contains 15 residues. Per germline, CDR1 KGHSH and CDR2 LQKENI. Trimming pared 1 base from V and 0 bases from J, leaving 8 bases between. CDR3 sequence (DNA): TGTGCCAGCTCACCACGATTAGTAAGCACAGATACGCAGTATTTT. Amino acid sequence: CASSPRLVSTDTQYF. The complete variable domain, with remaining parts taken from reference TRBV18 and TRBJ2-3, reads NAGVMQNPRHLVRRRGQEARLRCSPMKGHSHVYWYRQLPEEGLKFMVYLQKENIIDESGMPKERFSAEFPKEGPSILRIQQVVRGDSAAYFCASSPRLVSTDTQYFGPGTRLTVL.

The chain links TRBV9 to TRBJ2-6; 8 bases agree with TRBD1. With 0 bases clipped from V and 1 base from J, the junction kept 9 bases outside the gene matches. The CDR3 covers 19 residues. In germline, CDR1 is SGDLS, CDR2 YYNGEE. The chain's CDR3 is CASSVGAGTGPSGANVLTF. The DNA of the CDR3 is TGTGCCAGCAGCGTAGGGGCCGGGACAGGACCTTCTGGGGCCAACGTCCTGACTTTC. The full variable domain, completed using reference TRBV9 and TRBJ2-6, is DSGVTQTPKHLITATGQRVTLRCSPRSGDLSVYWYQQSLDQGLQFLIQYYNGEERAKGNILERFSAQQFPDLHSELNLSSLELGDSALYFCASSVGAGTGPSGANVLTFGAGSRLTVL.

This clonotype appeared a few times. The genes are TRBV12-3 or TRBV12-4 and TRBJ1-2; 11 bases align to TRBD1. The CDR3 has 16 residues. V shed 6 bases and J 4 bases; nucleotides not matched to a gene: 10. This CDR3 reads CASSPGQGASFYGYTF. For the CDR3, the DNA is TGTGCCAGCAGCCCCGGACAGGGGGCATCATTCTATGGCTACACCTTC.

V gene TRBV12-5 combines with J gene TRBJ2-7, with D perhaps TRBD1 or TRBD2 (5 bases each). Trimming cost V 6 bases and J 3 bases, with 18 bases left between them. This CDR3 contains 15 residues. Germline loops: CDR1 LGHNT, CDR2 FRNRAP. CDR3 in amino acids: CASGRPLGTVYEQYF. The DNA for the CDR3 is TGTGCTAGTGGCCGACCTCTTGGGACGGTCTACGAGCAGTACTTC.

The chain carries TRBV20-1 and TRBJ2-7, with 8 bases fitting TRBD2. Germline V CDR1 and CDR2: DFQATT, SNEGSKA (reference sequence). Trimming at V came to 4 bases and at J to 12 bases, leaving 11 bases not matched to a gene. CDR3 length: 12 residues. The CDR3 DNA reads TGCAGTGCTACCCGCCGGGGGGGCTGGCGGTACTTC. Translated: CSATRRGGWRYF.

This clonotype was seen a handful of times. CDR3 residues: CSVASGSGNQPQHF. CDR3 bases: TGCAGCGTTGCGTCGGGTTCGGGCAATCAGCCCCAGCATTTT. This chain joins TRBV29-1 and TRBJ1-5; no reliable D call. The V gene lost 4 bases and the J gene lost 2 bases, with 12 bases spanning the gap. This CDR3 is 14 amino acids long. Germline CDR1 reads SQVTM; CDR2 reads ANQGSEA.

The chain recombines TRBV7-2 with TRBJ1-2; D is possibly TRBD1 (6 bases). The CDR3 covers 15 residues. The germline gives CDR1 SGHTA, CDR2 FQGNSA. Trimming took off 2 bases at V and 0 bases at J, with 10 bases between the two ends. CDR3 in amino acids: CASSLQQGANYGYTF. The CDR3 nucleotides are TGTGCCAGCAGCTTACAACAGGGAGCTAACTATGGCTACACCTTC. The complete variable domain, with remaining parts taken from reference TRBV7-2 and TRBJ1-2, reads GAGVSQSPSNKVTEKGKDVELRCDPISGHTALYWYRQSLGQGLEFLIYFQGNSAPDKSGLPSDRFSAERTGGSVSTLTIQRTQQEDSAVYLCASSLQQGANYGYTFGSGTRLTVV.